These T cell receptor beta chains were read from a single sample in a study of cytomegalovirus exposure and HLA in healthy donors. Sequencing used immunoSEQ multiplex PCR; TCRdb keeps in-frame clones, though not all of them. The data hold approximately 220,000 clones, with over 80% observed a single time. The material sequenced was PBMCs. These receptors all stem from a woman aged 18 to 35 in good health and CMV-seronegative. Each CDR3 is given with its conserved first and last residue. Fields, in order: CDR3 DNA, CDR3 protein, clone size, D gene, J gene, CDR3 length, V gene. D genes are given only for firm matches. Not all rows give a size; the values are once, few, many and, for expanded clones, a class.

TGTGCCAGCAGTTCAAGGATAGCCACCGGGGAGCTGTTTTTT | CASSSRIATGELFF | . | . | TRBJ2-2 | 14 | TRBV6-5
TGTGCCAGCAGTTCCAGGGGGAGAAACACTGAAGCTTTCTTT | CASSSRGRNTEAFF | . | TRBD1 | TRBJ1-1 | 14 | TRBV27
TGTGCCAGCTCACGGGGGGGGAGTTTCCTTGGGAACGAGCAGTACTTC | CASSRGGSFLGNEQYF | . | TRBD2 | TRBJ2-7 | 16 | TRBV18
TGTGCCAGCGCCGCCGCGCCTCAATCCTCCTACGAGCAGTACTTC | CASAAAPQSSYEQYF | . | . | TRBJ2-7 | 15 | TRBV2
TGTGCCAGCAGCGTAGGACTAGCGGGAGGTGCAGATACGCAGTATTTT | CASSVGLAGGADTQYF | . | TRBD2 | TRBJ2-3 | 16 | TRBV9
TGTGCCTGGAGCGGGACAGGGCTGTCTGAAGCTTTCTTT | CAWSGTGLSEAFF | . | TRBD1 | TRBJ1-1 | 13 | TRBV30
TGTGCCAGCAGCGCAGGGGGTAACACTGAAGCTTTCTTT | CASSAGGNTEAFF | . | TRBD1 | TRBJ1-1 | 13 | TRBV7-6
TGTGCCAGCAGCTCTGAACAGATCATGAACACTGAAGCTTTCTTT | CASSSEQIMNTEAFF | . | . | TRBJ1-1 | 15 | TRBV7-9
TGTGCCAGCAGCTCTCCACCGGGACATTTGAACACTGAAGCTTTCTTT | CASSSPPGHLNTEAFF | . | . | TRBJ1-1 | 16 | TRBV7-9
TGCAGCGTCAGGACAGAAACTTTCTACGAGCAGTACTTC | CSVRTETFYEQYF | . | . | TRBJ2-7 | 13 | TRBV29-1
TGTGCCAGCAGCTTCTTTGCGGGAGAATCGACCGGGTACTTC | CASSFFAGESTGYF | . | TRBD2 | TRBJ2-5 | 14 | TRBV7-2
TGTGCCAGCCTAAGAATACGACAGGGGCCAGGCTCCTACAATGAGCAGTTCTTC | CASLRIRQGPGSYNEQFF | . | TRBD1 | TRBJ2-1 | 18 | TRBV5-6
TGTGCCAGCAGCTGGGGACAGGGGGCAGGCGAGCAGTACTTC | CASSWGQGAGEQYF | . | TRBD1 | TRBJ2-7 | 14 | TRBV27
TGTGCCAGCAGCTTTGAGGGAGGGGTCGGGGAGCTGTTTTTT | CASSFEGGVGELFF | . | TRBD2 | TRBJ2-2 | 14 | TRBV7-2
TGTGCCAGCAGAACCACTAGATCCAGCTACGAGCAGTACTTC | CASRTTRSSYEQYF | . | . | TRBJ2-7 | 14 | TRBV6-5
TGTGCCAGCAGCTTAGCAGTAGGGGCCAATCAGCCCCAGCATTTT | CASSLAVGANQPQHF | . | . | TRBJ1-5 | 15 | TRBV7-9
TGTGCCAGCAGCCCAGGGTTTCTATATGGCTACACCTTC | CASSPGFLYGYTF | . | . | TRBJ1-2 | 13 | TRBV13
TGCAGCGTTTCTCACAGGGGAAACACCATATATTTT | CSVSHRGNTIYF | . | . | TRBJ1-3 | 12 | TRBV29-1
TGTGCCAGCAGCTTGGCCGCGGGTAATCAGCCCCAGCATTTT | CASSLAAGNQPQHF | . | . | TRBJ1-5 | 14 | TRBV5-6
TGCAGCGTTCTCAGGGGAGAAGGCTACACCTTC | CSVLRGEGYTF | . | . | TRBJ1-2 | 11 | TRBV29-1
TGTGCCAGCAGTGGGTTGGACAGGGGAGGACGCGAGCAGTACTTC | CASSGLDRGGREQYF | . | TRBD1 | TRBJ2-7 | 15 | TRBV27
TGCGCCAGCAGCTTTAGACAGAACACTGAAGCTTTCTTT | CASSFRQNTEAFF | few | . | TRBJ1-1 | 13 | TRBV5-1